Shown below are 10 T cell receptor beta chains from a single sample sequenced in a study of cytomegalovirus exposure and HLA in healthy donors. Use of 60 Vbeta and 13 Jbeta primers characterized the PCR. Assay used: immunoSEQ multiplex PCR; TCRdb lists only in-frame clones, some missing. Altogether 200,000 to 250,000 clones are present, about 83% being singletons, with the ten largest covering roughly 10%. Source material: PBMCs. The receptors stem from a woman aged 45-65 years in good health and CMV-seropositive.

This chain uses TRBV5-1 with TRBJ2-3; 7 nucleotides line up with TRBD2. V lost 4 bases and J lost 4; bases outside the gene matches: 6. Germline V gene data show CDR1 as SGHRS and CDR2 as YFSETQ. This CDR3 contains 14 residues. In DNA form, the CDR3 reads TGCGCCAGCAGCCAGCGGGACGCGGCAGATACGCAGTATTTT. Its translation is CASSQRDAADTQYF.

This clone was picked up a small number of times. This sequence joins TRBV30 and TRBJ1-1, with a weak D call TRBD1 (5 bases). The CDR3 totals 16 residues. V shed 0 bases and J shed 4 bases, with 18 bases lying between them. Germline CDR1 GTSNPN, CDR2 SVGIG (reference sequence). The CDR3 is CAWSVESGVVFTEAFF. The CDR3 nucleotides read TGTGCCTGGAGTGTCGAGTCGGGGGTCGTATTCACTGAAGCTTTCTTT.

This clone was counted a single time. V is TRBV7-9 and J is TRBJ2-5, with 10 positions matching TRBD1. After removal of 0 bases from V and 5 bases from J, the junction contained 15 bases not matched to a gene. CDR3 length: 19 residues. Germline assignment: CDR1 SEHNR and CDR2 FQNEAQ (reference sequence). As DNA, the CDR3 is TGTGCCAGCAGCTTAGCGTTTACCCCACTGACAGGGGGCCGGGAGACCCAGTACTTC. Encoded protein: CASSLAFTPLTGGRETQYF.

CDR3 amino acids: CASSLYLSAGRGTGELFF. As DNA, the CDR3 is TGTGCCAGCAGTTTATATCTGTCGGCAGGGCGAGGCACCGGGGAGCTGTTTTTT. The chain combines TRBV27 with TRBJ2-2; possible D gene TRBD1, 5 bases. The CDR3 loop spans 18 amino acids. The V gene lost 1 base and the J gene lost 4 bases, with 19 bases spanning the gap. Germline values: CDR1 MNHEY, CDR2 SMNVEV (reference sequence).

V and J are TRBV6-6 and TRBJ1-4; D is possibly TRBD1 (6 bases). This CDR3 is 16 amino acids long. CDR1 and CDR2 (germline): MNHNY, SVGAGI (reference sequence). Trimming removed 2 bases at V and 2 bases at J, with 12 bases between. This chain's CDR3 is CASSYGQGSTNEKLFF. In DNA, the CDR3 is TGTGCCAGCAGTTACGGGCAGGGGTCGACTAATGAAAAACTGTTTTTT.

The V gene is TRBV19, the J gene TRBJ1-3; TRBD1 aligns across 7 bases. Germline loops: CDR1 LNHDA, CDR2 SQIVND (reference sequence). The CDR3 length is 13 residues. The trim removed 6 bases at V and 6 bases at J, leaving 5 bases unmatched. The CDR3 sequence: CASRGDSTNTIYF. In nucleotides, the CDR3 is TGTGCCAGTAGGGGGGACAGCACAAACACCATATATTTT.

A few counts support this clone. The chain employs TRBV7-9 and TRBJ1-3; D might be TRBD1 (5 bases). Trimming removed 7 bases from V and 2 bases from J, with 12 bases in between. In germline, CDR1 is SEHNR, CDR2 FQNEAQ (reference sequence). This CDR3 is built from 14 residues. CDR3 coding DNA: TGTGCCAGCACCCCCTCAGGGACTGGAAACACCATATATTTT. It specifies CASTPSGTGNTIYF.

This sequence joins TRBV19 and TRBJ2-5; 9 bases agree with TRBD2. Trimming cost V 2 bases and J 1 base; bases outside gene matches: 11. CDR1 and CDR2 (germline): LNHDA, SQIVND (reference sequence). The CDR3 contains 18 residues. The CDR3 DNA reads TGTGCCAGTAGTATACGAAGGCGCAGCGGGGGGCTCCAAGAGACCCAGTACTTC. It is translated as CASSIRRRSGGLQETQYF.

Concerning this clone itself: One end of the junction varies from germline; a read error may be responsible. This chain links TRBV18 with TRBJ1-5; 8 bases match TRBD1. The CDR3 covers 16 residues. Germline assignment: CDR1 KGHSH and CDR2 LQKENI. This CDR3 is CASSPPTPGGKQPQHF. The CDR3 DNA reads TGTGCCAGCTCACCACCTACCCCAGGGGGCAAACAGCCCCAGCATTTT.

As regards this clone: The same CDR3 is also encoded by other DNA sequences in this sample. The chain recombines TRBV7-9 with TRBJ1-5, with D possibly being TRBD1 (6 bases). The CDR3 contains 15 residues. Trimming stripped 5 bases from V and 4 bases from J, with 15 bases between. Germline loops: CDR1 SEHNR, CDR2 FQNEAQ (reference sequence). CDR3 protein: CASSLGDTLNQPQHF. CDR3 in DNA: TGTGCCAGCAGCCTGGGGGACACCCTAAATCAGCCCCAGCATTTT.